Each of the 2 T cell receptor beta chains below was sequenced from the same sample in a study of radiation and T cells in renal cell carcinoma. Measured with immunoSEQ multiplex PCR; TCRdb has only the in-frame clones, and not every one. The sample consists of more than 8,000 clones, more than 50% of them appearing once. Treatment in this sample: treatment-naive control, cytoreductive nephrectomy. Sequenced material: tumor tissue, taken from a patient whose treatment was nephrectomy without radiotherapy. Receptors originate from a middle-aged man with renal cell carcinoma.

This clone was counted only a few times. The chain combines TRBV21-1 with TRBJ2-4; TRBD2 reflects the table's D call only, with no check against the DNA. TRBV21-1 is shown as a pseudogene. This CDR3 contains 18 residues. The DNA for the CDR3 is TGTGCCAGCAGCACCCCCGAGCCTCCTCCTCTAGCCAAAAACATTCAGTACTTC. It is translated as CASSTPEPPPLAKNIQYF.

This clone has just a few counts. Other nucleotide sequences in the sample specify the same CDR3. CDR3 nucleotides: TGTGCCAGCAGCCTGGGACAGGGATATCGTCAGCCCCAGCATTTT. Translation gives CASSLGQGYRQPQHF. The rearrangement joins TRBV28 to TRBJ1-5, with TRBD1 matching 9 bases. This CDR3 is 15 amino acids long. Looked up from germline, CDR1 is MDHEN and CDR2 is SYDVKM. Germline trimming cut 6 bases from V and 6 bases from J; bases unmatched to any gene: 9.